The rows below give T cell receptor beta chains drawn from one sample of a study of radiation and T cells in renal cell carcinoma. The method was immunoSEQ multiplex PCR; TCRdb's version includes in-frame clones alone and lacks a portion of them. The sample records some 110,000 clones, roughly 80% being singletons. Source: blood, taken from a patient whose treatment included radiotherapy and nephrectomy. These receptors originate from a woman in her sixties with renal cell carcinoma. Each CDR3 is given with its conserved first and last residue. Each record gives: D gene, CDR3 length, V gene, clone size, J gene, CDR3 DNA, CDR3 protein. A D gene is named only where the DNA matches it firmly. Size is omitted from some rows. Given values are once, few, many or a class for expanded clones.

>TRBD1|15|TRBV2|.|TRBJ1-1
TGTGCCAGCAGTCCCAACTTTGACAGGGACACTGAAGCTTTCTTT
CASSPNFDRDTEAFF
>TRBD2|17|TRBV4-1|.|TRBJ2-5
TGCGCCAGCAGCCAATGGACTAGCGGGGGAGACCAAGAGACCCAGTACTTC
CASSQWTSGGDQETQYF
>TRBD1|14|TRBV28|.|TRBJ1-3
TGTGCCAGCATCCAGGGGGGCTCTGGAAACACCATATATTTT
CASIQGGSGNTIYF
>.|11|TRBV28|.|TRBJ2-3
TGTGCCAGCAGTCCGACGGGGACGCAGTATTTT
CASSPTGTQYF
>TRBD1|16|TRBV6-1|.|TRBJ2-7
TGTGCCAGCAGTGCACAGGGGGCGCGGAGTATATACGAGCAGTACTTC
CASSAQGARSIYEQYF
>.|13|TRBV9|.|TRBJ1-1
TGTGCCAGCAGCGCGGACGGGAACACTGAAGCTTTCTTT
CASSADGNTEAFF
>.|13|TRBV5-6|.|TRBJ2-5
TGTGCCAGCAGCCTCCTAGGGGGGGAGACCCAGTACTTC
CASSLLGGETQYF
>TRBD1|15|TRBV9|.|TRBJ2-1
TGTGCCAGCAGCGTGGGGGACAGGGTGGATGGGGAGCAGTTCTTC
CASSVGDRVDGEQFF
>.|15|TRBV4-2|.|TRBJ2-7
TGTGCCAGCAGCCAAGATACTGGGGGAGGTTACGAGCAGTACTTC
CASSQDTGGGYEQYF
>TRBD1|14|TRBV9|.|TRBJ1-4
TGTGCCAGCAGCCGGGACAGCCGTAATGAAAAACTGTTTTTT
CASSRDSRNEKLFF
>TRBD1|14|TRBV7-2|.|TRBJ2-2
TGTGCCAGCAGCCGGGACAGGGGAACCGGGGAGCTGTTTTTT
CASSRDRGTGELFF
>.|16|TRBV21-1|.|TRBJ2-1
TGTGCCAGCAGCACCCAGACTAGCGGGAGTCACAATGAGCAGTTCTTC
CASSTQTSGSHNEQFF
>.|14|TRBV27|.|TRBJ1-6
TGTGCCAGCAGTTTCCGGACAGTCAATTCACCCCTCCACTTT
CASSFRTVNSPLHF
>TRBD2|15|TRBV5-1|.|TRBJ2-5
TGCGCCAGCAGCTTGGGAGCGGGGGAACAAGAGACCCAGTACTTC
CASSLGAGEQETQYF
>.|14|TRBV9|.|TRBJ2-7
TGTGCCAGCAGCGTAGGTCCAGGGGCCTACGAGCAGTACTTC
CASSVGPGAYEQYF
>.|15|TRBV19|once|TRBJ1-3
TGTGCCAGTAGTATAGCGGAAGGTACTGGAAACACCATATATTTT
CASSIAEGTGNTIYF
>TRBD1|13|TRBV19|.|TRBJ2-3
TGTGCCAGCCGGGACAGAATCACAGATACGCAGTATTTT
CASRDRITDTQYF
>TRBD1|14|TRBV13|.|TRBJ1-1
TGTGCCAGCAGCAAGAGGGACAGGGACACTGAAGCTTTCTTT
CASSKRDRDTEAFF
>TRBD2|15|TRBV28|.|TRBJ2-7
TGTGCCAGCAGTCCCCGGGGACTAGCGGGAGGCGAGCAGTACTTC
CASSPRGLAGGEQYF
>.|18|TRBV5-1|.|TRBJ1-6
TGCGCCAGCAGCTTGGAACCCGGGCGCGCAGGGAGAAATTCACCCCTCCACTTT
CASSLEPGRAGRNSPLHF
>.|16|TRBV18|few|TRBJ1-2
TGTGCCAGCTCAATCACTAGACAGGCTAATAACTATGGCTACACCTTC
CASSITRQANNYGYTF
>TRBD1|15|TRBV30|.|TRBJ1-1
TGTGCCTGGTCCCGGACAGGGGGGGGGAACACTGAAGCTTTCTTT
CAWSRTGGGNTEAFF
>.|13|TRBV11-3|once|TRBJ1-1
TGTGCCAGCAGCTTAAGAGGTTACACTGAAGCTTTCTTT
CASSLRGYTEAFF
>.|13|TRBV6-5|.|TRBJ2-7
TGTGCCAGCAGTTACTCGATTCGCTACGAGCAGTACTTC
CASSYSIRYEQYF
>.|14|TRBV2|.|TRBJ2-7
TGTGCCAGCAGTGAAGACGAGGAGTACTACGAGCAGTACTTC
CASSEDEEYYEQYF
>TRBD1|16|TRBV4-1|.|TRBJ1-4
TGCGCCAGCAGCCGGACCCCACCCGGACAGGGTGAAAAACTGTTTTTT
CASSRTPPGQGEKLFF
>.|17|TRBV5-1|.|TRBJ2-2
TGCGCCAGCAGCTTGATCGGGGTCGGGCTGAACACCGGGGAGCTGTTTTTT
CASSLIGVGLNTGELFF
>TRBD2|15|TRBV27|.|TRBJ2-3
TGTGCCAGCAGCCCGACTAGCGGGGGGGCGGATACGCAGTATTTT
CASSPTSGGADTQYF
>.|12|TRBV5-8|.|TRBJ1-1
TGTGCCAGCTCACCTCCGAACACTGAAGCTTTCTTT
CASSPPNTEAFF
>TRBD1|17|TRBV7-9|.|TRBJ2-7
TGTGCCAGCAGCTCTCAGTTTATGGGACAGCTGGACTACGAGCAGTACTTC
CASSSQFMGQLDYEQYF
>.|16|TRBV10-3|.|TRBJ1-5
TGTGCCATCAGTGAGTTCGGGGTTGACAGCAATCAGCCCCAGCATTTT
CAISEFGVDSNQPQHF
>.|15|TRBV7-2|.|TRBJ1-3
TGTGCCAGCAGCTTAATTAGTTTCTCTGGAAACACCATATATTTT
CASSLISFSGNTIYF
>TRBD2|15|TRBV6-1|.|TRBJ2-7
TGTGCCAGCAGCAAAACCGGGACTAGCTCCCACGAGCAGTACTTC
CASSKTGTSSHEQYF
>TRBD2|16|TRBV7-9|.|TRBJ2-2
TGTGCCAGCAGCTTAGCGGGAGGGCTCGACACCGGGGAGCTGTTTTTT
CASSLAGGLDTGELFF
>TRBD2|18|TRBV7-2|.|TRBJ2-1
TGTGCCAGCAGCTTTGGACTAGCGGGAGGAGCTGGGATGAATGAGCAGTTCTTC
CASSFGLAGGAGMNEQFF
>TRBD1|19|TRBV4-1|.|TRBJ2-5
TGCGCCAGCAGCCAAGATTTCGGACTAAACCGGGACAGGGAAGAGACCCAGTACTTC
CASSQDFGLNRDREETQYF
>.|14|TRBV6-1|.|TRBJ2-2
TGTGCCAGCAGGACGGGGGCACGCACCGGGGAGCTGTTTTTT
CASRTGARTGELFF
>TRBD1|15|TRBV19|.|TRBJ1-2
TGTGCCAGTAGTACTGGACAGGGACCCTACTATGGCTACACCTTC
CASSTGQGPYYGYTF
>TRBD1|16|TRBV9|.|TRBJ2-2
TGTGCCAGCAGCGGTGGGACAGCTGAACTAAACGGGGAGCTGTTTTTT
CASSGGTAELNGELFF
>.|13|TRBV19|.|TRBJ2-7
TGTGCCAGTAGTCTTCCCGAGCCCTACGAGCAGTACTTC
CASSLPEPYEQYF
>TRBD1|16|TRBV30|.|TRBJ1-2
TGTGCCTGGAGGCCCGGGACAGGGGGGTGGCGGTATGGCTACACCTTC
CAWRPGTGGWRYGYTF
>TRBD1|14|TRBV28|.|TRBJ1-4
TGTGCCACCGTCGTCAGGGGGTCTAATGAAAAACTGTTTTTT
CATVVRGSNEKLFF
>.|16|TRBV6-1|.|TRBJ1-2
TGTGCCAGCAGTGAGCTAGGGACTCTAGCTCTCGATGGCTACACCTTC
CASSELGTLALDGYTF
>TRBD2|17|TRBV19|.|TRBJ2-1
TGTGCCAGTAGTATAGATGGACTAGCGGGAGAGGGCAATGAGCAGTTCTTC
CASSIDGLAGEGNEQFF
>.|13|TRBV19|.|TRBJ1-5
TGTGCCAGTAGTATGCCGGCTCTACCGCCCCAGCATTTT
CASSMPALPPQHF
>TRBD1|12|TRBV7-9|.|TRBJ1-1
TGTGCCAGCAGGGGGACAGGCCCTGGCGCTTTCTTT
CASRGTGPGAFF
>TRBD2|13|TRBV29-1|.|TRBJ2-7
TGCAGCGTCCCAGCGGGAGCGCCCTACGAGCAGTACTTC
CSVPAGAPYEQYF
>TRBD2|15|TRBV4-2|.|TRBJ2-7
TGTGCCAGCAGCGTAATGACTAGCGGGTTGTACGAGCAGTACTTC
CASSVMTSGLYEQYF
>.|16|TRBV7-2|.|TRBJ2-2
TGTGCCAGCAGCTTGGGGCAAGCAGGGTCCGGCGGGGAGCTGTTTTTT
CASSLGQAGSGGELFF
>.|12|TRBV28|few|TRBJ1-2
TGTGCCAGCAGTTTGCAGACCGAGACGTACACCTTC
CASSLQTETYTF
>.|14|TRBV19|.|TRBJ2-1
TGTGCCAGTAGTATAGGCGGAACCTACAATGAGCAGTTCTTC
CASSIGGTYNEQFF
>.|15|TRBV9|.|TRBJ2-5
TGTGCCAGCAGCGTAGCTCAGGGGCGCCAAGAGACCCAGTACTTC
CASSVAQGRQETQYF
>TRBD1|15|TRBV4-2|.|TRBJ2-7
TGTGCCAGCAGCCAAGTACAGGGGTCCTCCTACGAGCAGTACTTC
CASSQVQGSSYEQYF
>.|17|TRBV5-1|once|TRBJ1-3
TGCGCCAGCAGCTTGATGACACAAGGCGGTCCTGGAAACACCATATATTTT
CASSLMTQGGPGNTIYF
>.|15|TRBV13|once|TRBJ2-2
TGTGCCAGCAGCCGCCGGGGAGGCGGCACCGGGGAGCTGTTTTTT
CASSRRGGGTGELFF
>TRBD1|15|TRBV29-1|.|TRBJ1-1
TGCAGTGCCTACAGGGGAGAGAGTGGTGTCACTGAAGCTTTCTTT
CSAYRGESGVTEAFF
>.|17|TRBV9|.|TRBJ2-7
TGTGCCAGCAGCTCCCCACCGGGGGGAGGGGGCGGGTACGAGCAGTACTTC
CASSSPPGGGGGYEQYF
>TRBD1|14|TRBV5-5|.|TRBJ1-3
TGTGCCAGCAGCCTCACAGGGGCTGGAAACACCATATATTTT
CASSLTGAGNTIYF